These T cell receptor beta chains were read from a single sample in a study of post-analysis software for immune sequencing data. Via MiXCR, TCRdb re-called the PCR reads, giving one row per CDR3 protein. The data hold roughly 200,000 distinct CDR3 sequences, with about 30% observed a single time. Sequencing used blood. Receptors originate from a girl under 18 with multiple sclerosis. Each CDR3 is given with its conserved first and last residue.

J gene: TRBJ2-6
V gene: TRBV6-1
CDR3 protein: CASSKSGLASGANVLTF

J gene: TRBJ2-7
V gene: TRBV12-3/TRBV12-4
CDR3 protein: CASTGNRYEQYF

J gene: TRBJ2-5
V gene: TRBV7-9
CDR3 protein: CASSLRTGLALNQETQYF

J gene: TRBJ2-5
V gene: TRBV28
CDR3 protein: CASSIPIRQGWETQYF

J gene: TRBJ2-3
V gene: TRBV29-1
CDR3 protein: CSVEGGTDTQYF

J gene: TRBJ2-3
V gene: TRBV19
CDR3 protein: CASSQSGGLTDTQYF

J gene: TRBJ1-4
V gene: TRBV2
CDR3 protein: CASTYRRDRREKLFF

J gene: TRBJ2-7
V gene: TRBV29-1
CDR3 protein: CSATDSGRYEQYF

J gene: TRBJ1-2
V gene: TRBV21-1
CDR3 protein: CAREGSRVGYTF

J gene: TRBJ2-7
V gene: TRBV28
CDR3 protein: CASGDRPSYEQYF

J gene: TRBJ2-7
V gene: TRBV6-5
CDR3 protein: CASSYLLGTGYYEQYF

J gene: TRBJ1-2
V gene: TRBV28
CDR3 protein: CASSPRQGSYTF

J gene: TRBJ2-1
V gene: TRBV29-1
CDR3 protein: CSAGTLGSYNEQFF